The TCR beta chain under discussion was sequenced for a study of siplizumab effects on memory and regulatory T cells. Study findings and constraints: Alloreactive sequences tracing back to unstimulated CD4+ memory cells fell significantly with siplizumab. Naive T cells apparently outstripped memory cells in diversity and seemed major alloresponse contributors. An assignable phenotype, naive or memory, was missing from roughly 78-96% of proliferating CD4+ or CD8+ clones.

This CDR3 has 12 residues. V was trimmed by 5 bases and J by 3 bases, leaving 9 bases between them. Germline CDR1 and CDR2: SGHRS and YFSETQ. Naive, memory, effector memory and TEMRA subsets, all unstimulated, were sequenced in three donor pairs. The method was immunoSEQ multiplex PCR; TCRdb's version includes in-frame clones alone and lacks a portion of them. The table shows about 63,000 clones, with around four fifths occurring only once. In the case of this clone: The antigen remains unidentified.

This chain joins TRBV5-1 and TRBJ2-7, with TRBD1 as a possible D gene (6 bases). The sequenced material came from memory CD4+ T cells sorted from blood. This receptor was obtained from a human donor in good health. The CDR3 is CASRGQFYEQYF. As DNA, the CDR3 is TGCGCCAGCAGAGGACAGTTCTACGAGCAGTACTTC.